This passage covers 13 T cell receptor gamma chains from one sample sequenced in a study of Vδ1+ human thymocytes. Findings of the study overall: In the thymus, TRG and TRD repertoires looked highly polyclonal with Gaussian CDR3 lengths.

RNA was extracted from the cells and then reverse transcribed. CDR3 amplicons came from multiplex PCR with pooled V-gene forward and constant-region reverse primers. TCRdb reran clone calling via CATT on the multiplex PCR reads. The data hold 20,000 to 25,000 gamma-chain clones, with about an eighth observed a single time. Their specific antigens are unknown. Source material: Vdelta1+ gamma-delta thymocytes from the thymus. Subset defined: FACS-sorted CD3+ TCRalphabeta- TCRVdelta1+ TCRVdelta2- thymocytes. The receptor set was obtained from a child younger than two who had congenital heart surgery.

The rearrangement links TRGV4 to TRGJ1 or TRGJ2. CDR1 and CDR2 (germline): EGSTGY, YDSYTSSV. The CDR3 covers 14 residues. Trimming cost V 0 bases and J 12 bases; bases outside gene matches: 14. The CDR3 bases are TGTGCCACCTGGGATGGGCTCTCCATAAAGTCGAAACTCTTT. Protein product: CATWDGLSIKSKLF.

This clone was seen more than once but under ten times. A read error is possible here, since a much larger clone lies one base away. The V and J genes are TRGV2 and TRGJ1 or TRGJ2. The CDR3 is 13 amino acids. Germline V CDR1 and CDR2: EGSNGY, YDSYNSKV. After removal of 1 base from V and 5 bases from J, the junction contained 5 bases not matched to a gene. DNA for the CDR3: TGTGCCACCTGGGACGGTAATCATTATAAGAAACTCTTT. Its protein is CATWDGNHYKKLF.

This clone has only a few counts. The chain is built from TRGV4 and TRGJP1. V was clipped by 0 bases and J by 0 bases; unmatched bases: 16. Germline V gene data show CDR1 as EGSTGY and CDR2 as YDSYTSSV. The CDR3 covers 20 residues. The CDR3 nucleotides read TGTGCCACCTGGGATGGGTCCCACAACTGCCCGAATACCACTGGTTGGTTCAAGATATTT. It translates to CATWDGSHNCPNTTGWFKIF.

This clone was recorded once. This chain links TRGV4 with TRGJ1 or TRGJ2. Germline V lookup: CDR1 EGSTGY, CDR2 YDSYTSSV. This CDR3 spans 15 amino acids. J gave up 4 bases and V 0 bases, and 9 bases lay outside the gene matches. The CDR3 reads CATWDGPGGYYKKLF. The CDR3 bases are TGTGCCACCTGGGATGGGCCAGGGGGATATTATAAGAAACTCTTT.

Concerning this clone: Other DNA sequences in this sample translate to the same CDR3. The V and J genes are TRGV5 and TRGJ1 or TRGJ2. This CDR3 has 14 amino acids. With V trimmed by 0 bases and J by 7 bases, 9 bases remained unmatched. The germline V gene encodes CDR1 VINAFY and CDR2 YDVSNSKD. CDR3 in DNA: TGTGCCACCTGGGACAGGCCAGGTGGGTATAAGAAACTCTTT. Its protein is CATWDRPGGYKKLF.

This clone has a handful of counts. The sample holds other DNA sequences that translate to the same CDR3. J is TRGJ1 or TRGJ2 and V is TRGV4. This CDR3 region has 11 residues. V lost 0 bases to trimming and J lost 10 bases; unmatched junction nucleotides: 3. Per germline, CDR1 EGSTGY and CDR2 YDSYTSSV. CDR3 sequence: CATWDGRKKLF. The DNA of the CDR3 is TGTGCCACCTGGGATGGGCGGAAGAAACTCTTT.

The genes are TRGV3 and TRGJ1 or TRGJ2. The V gene's germline CDR1 is VTNTFY and CDR2 YDVSTARD (reference sequence). The CDR3 contains 14 residues. Trimming cost V 0 bases and J 5 bases; bases outside gene matches: 7. The CDR3 bases are TGTGCCACCTGGGACAGGCCTCTGGATTATAAGAAACTCTTT. Translating gives CATWDRPLDYKKLF.

This clone occurred a few times. J is TRGJ1 or TRGJ2 and V is TRGV4. V was clipped by 3 bases and J by 9 bases; unmatched bases: 11. This CDR3 region has 13 residues. CDR1 is EGSTGY, CDR2 YDSYTSSV, per germline. CDR3 residues: CATWDYGMGKKLF. The CDR3 coding sequence is TGTGCCACCTGGGATTACGGTATGGGTAAGAAACTCTTT.

This clone showed up just a few times. The chain employs TRGV9 and TRGJ1 or TRGJ2. Germline V CDR1 and CDR2: GITISATS, ISYDGTV (reference sequence). The CDR3 spans 14 residues. The V and J ends lost 2 bases and 0 bases, in that order; junction bases with no gene match: 4. CDR3 amino acids: CALWEESNYYKKLF. The CDR3 region has the DNA TGTGCCTTGTGGGAGGAATCGAATTATTATAAGAAACTCTTT.

This clone appeared a few times. This chain connects TRGV4 to TRGJ1 or TRGJ2. Germline V CDR1 and CDR2: EGSTGY, YDSYTSSV. V lost 5 bases, J lost 3 bases, and 7 bases stayed unmatched. CDR3 length: 13 amino acids. The CDR3 DNA reads TGTGCCACCTGGGCCGGCCCTTATTATAAGAAACTCTTT. Translation: CATWAGPYYKKLF.

The chain has TRGV8 and TRGJP2. V shed 6 bases and J 5 bases; nucleotides not matched to a gene: 12. Germline lookup yields CDR1 VENAVY and CDR2 YDSYNSRV. The CDR3 sequence is 15 residues long. The CDR3 nucleotides read TGTGCCACCTGGATGGGGGGGGTGAGTGATTGGATCAAGACGTTT. Protein sequence: CATWMGGVSDWIKTF.

This chain uses TRGV9 with TRGJP1. Germline-derived CDR1 and CDR2 are GITISATS and ISYDGTV (reference sequence). V gave up 1 base and J gave up 4 bases; unmatched junction bases: 3. The CDR3 contains 14 residues. The CDR3 DNA is TGTGCCTTGTGGGAGGTTTTCACTGGTTGGTTCAAGATATTT. Protein product: CALWEVFTGWFKIF.

The V and J genes are TRGV8 and TRGJP2. The CDR3 runs to 16 residues. CDR1 is VENAVY and CDR2 is YDSYNSRV in the germline V gene. J gave up 3 bases and V 5 bases, and 12 bases lay outside the gene matches. The CDR3 sequence is CATWGWSLGSDWIKTF. The CDR3 nucleotides are TGTGCCACCTGGGGATGGAGCCTGGGTAGTGATTGGATCAAGACGTTT.